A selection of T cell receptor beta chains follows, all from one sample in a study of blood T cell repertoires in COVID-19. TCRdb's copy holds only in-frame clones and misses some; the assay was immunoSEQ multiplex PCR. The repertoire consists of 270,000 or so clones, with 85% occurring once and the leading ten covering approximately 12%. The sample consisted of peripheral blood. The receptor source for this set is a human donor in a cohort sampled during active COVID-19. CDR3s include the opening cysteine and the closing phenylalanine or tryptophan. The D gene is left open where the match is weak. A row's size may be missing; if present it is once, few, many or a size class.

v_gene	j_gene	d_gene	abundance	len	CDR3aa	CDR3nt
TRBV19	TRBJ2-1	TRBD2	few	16	CASSIDQAGPYNEQFF	TGTGCCAGTAGTATAGACCAAGCGGGGCCATACAATGAGCAGTTCTTC
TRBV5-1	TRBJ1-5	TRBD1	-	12	CASSLAGGPQHF	TGCGCCAGCAGCTTGGCAGGGGGGCCCCAGCATTTT
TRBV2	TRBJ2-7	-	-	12	CASNLVSGEQYF	TGTGCCAGCAACCTAGTAAGTGGCGAGCAGTACTTC
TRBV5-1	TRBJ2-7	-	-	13	CASSLEAGDEQYF	TGCGCCAGCAGCTTGGAGGCAGGGGACGAGCAGTACTTC
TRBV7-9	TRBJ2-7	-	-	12	CASRPNTNEQYF	TGTGCCAGCAGACCAAACACTAACGAGCAGTACTTC
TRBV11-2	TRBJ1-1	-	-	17	CASRGLRWGTMNTEAFF	TGTGCCAGCAGAGGTCTTCGTTGGGGGACTATGAACACTGAAGCTTTCTTT
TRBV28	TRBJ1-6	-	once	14	CAGRQGGGRSPLHF	TGTGCCGGCAGACAAGGGGGGGGGAGGTCACCCCTCCACTTT
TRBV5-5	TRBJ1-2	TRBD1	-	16	CASSLRAGTGTYGYTF	TGTGCCAGCAGCTTAAGGGCAGGGACAGGGACTTATGGCTACACCTTC
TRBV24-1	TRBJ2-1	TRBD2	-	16	CATSGYGGTSRNEQFF	TGTGCCACCAGTGGGTACGGCGGGACTAGCCGCAATGAGCAGTTCTTC
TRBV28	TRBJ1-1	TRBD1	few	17	CASSPGQGGVRNTEAFF	TGTGCCAGCAGTCCGGGACAGGGTGGTGTTCGGAACACTGAAGCTTTCTTT
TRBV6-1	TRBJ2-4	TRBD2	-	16	CASSGVAGRVRDIQYF	TGTGCCAGCAGTGGTGTGGCGGGGAGGGTTAGGGACATTCAGTACTTC
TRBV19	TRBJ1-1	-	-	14	CASRAERRNTEAFF	TGTGCCAGTAGGGCGGAACGGAGGAACACTGAAGCTTTCTTT
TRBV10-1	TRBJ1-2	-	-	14	CASSEFPTGSGYTF	TGCGCCAGCAGTGAGTTCCCGACAGGATCCGGCTACACCTTC
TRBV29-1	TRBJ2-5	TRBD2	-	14	CSAGTSGRGETQYF	TGCAGCGCGGGGACTAGCGGGAGAGGAGAGACCCAGTACTTC
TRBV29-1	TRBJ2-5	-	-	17	CSVVTWRQKFSQETQYF	TGCAGCGTTGTCACTTGGCGGCAGAAGTTTTCCCAAGAGACCCAGTACTTC
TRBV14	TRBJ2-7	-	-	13	CASSQFEAGHFFF	TGTGCCAGCAGCCAATTCGAAGCTGGACATTTCTTCTTC
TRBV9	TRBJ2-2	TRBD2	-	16	CASSADSSGRTGELFF	TGTGCCAGCAGCGCGGATTCTAGCGGGAGAACCGGGGAGCTGTTTTTT
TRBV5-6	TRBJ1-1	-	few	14	CASSLSAIRRKAFF	TGTGCCAGCAGCTTGAGCGCTATCAGGAGGAAAGCTTTCTTT
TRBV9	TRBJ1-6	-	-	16	CASSVARQAGDSPLHF	TGTGCCAGCAGCGTAGCTCGACAGGCCGGTGATTCACCCCTCCACTTT
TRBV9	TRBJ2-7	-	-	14	CASSSRWRADEQYF	TGTGCCAGCAGCTCTCGGTGGAGGGCTGACGAGCAGTACTTC
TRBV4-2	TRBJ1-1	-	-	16	CASSQELVRVSGEAFF	TGTGCCAGCAGCCAAGAACTTGTTCGGGTATCGGGTGAAGCTTTCTTT
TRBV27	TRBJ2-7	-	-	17	CASSYMGLSGRYYEQYF	TGTGCCAGCAGTTATATGGGACTTTCCGGGAGATACTACGAGCAGTACTTC
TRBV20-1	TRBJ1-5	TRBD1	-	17	CSASKTGVGSSNQPQHF	TGCAGTGCTAGTAAAACAGGGGTAGGGAGTAGCAATCAGCCCCAGCATTTT
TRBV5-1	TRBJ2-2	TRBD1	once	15	CASRQGPRNTGELFF	TGCGCCAGCCGACAGGGCCCTCGGAACACCGGGGAGCTGTTTTTT
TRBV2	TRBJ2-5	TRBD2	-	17	CASSTSQASGSSETQYF	TGTGCCAGCAGTACCAGCCAGGCTAGCGGGAGCTCAGAGACCCAGTACTTC
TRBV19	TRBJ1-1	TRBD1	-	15	CASSIGDRLNTEAFF	TGTGCCAGTAGTATAGGGGACAGACTGAACACTGAAGCTTTCTTT
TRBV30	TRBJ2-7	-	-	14	CAWSGRVKIYEQYF	TGTGCCTGGAGTGGACGGGTTAAAATCTACGAGCAGTACTTC
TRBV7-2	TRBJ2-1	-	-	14	CASQVAWGPNEQFF	TGTGCCAGCCAGGTCGCGTGGGGCCCCAATGAGCAGTTCTTC
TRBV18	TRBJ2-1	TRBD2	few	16	CASSGGPGLAYNEQFF	TGTGCCAGCTCAGGTGGCCCGGGACTAGCCTACAATGAGCAGTTCTTC
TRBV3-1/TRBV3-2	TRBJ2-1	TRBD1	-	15	CASSQGTGWNNEQFF	TGTGCCAGCAGCCAAGGGACAGGGTGGAACAATGAGCAGTTCTTC
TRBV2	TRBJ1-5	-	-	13	CASSEQEYQPQHF	TGTGCCAGCAGTGAACAGGAATATCAGCCCCAGCATTTT
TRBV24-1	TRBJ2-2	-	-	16	CATSDLGARGTGELFF	TGTGCCACCAGTGATTTGGGGGCCAGGGGAACCGGGGAGCTGTTTTTT
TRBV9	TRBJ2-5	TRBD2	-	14	CASSPRPSGATQYF	TGTGCCAGCAGCCCAAGACCTAGCGGCGCCACCCAGTACTTC
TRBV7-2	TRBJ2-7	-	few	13	CASSLGRVNEQYF	TGTGCCAGCAGCTTGGGCAGGGTAAACGAGCAGTACTTC
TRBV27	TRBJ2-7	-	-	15	CASSARSSAVYEQYF	TGTGCCAGCAGTGCCAGGTCTAGCGCGGTCTACGAGCAGTACTTC
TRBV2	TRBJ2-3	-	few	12	CASSATADTQYF	TGTGCCAGCAGTGCAACAGCAGATACGCAGTATTTT
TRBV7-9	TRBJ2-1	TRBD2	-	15	CASSLGGTTNNEQFF	TGTGCCAGCAGCTTAGGCGGGACTACTAACAATGAGCAGTTCTTC
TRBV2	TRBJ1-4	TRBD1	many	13	CASTGGFNEKLFF	TGTGCCAGCACAGGGGGATTTAATGAAAAACTGTTTTTT
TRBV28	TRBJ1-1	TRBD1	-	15	CASFQQGRTLFEAFF	TGTGCCAGCTTTCAACAGGGGCGCACTCTCTTCGAAGCTTTCTTT
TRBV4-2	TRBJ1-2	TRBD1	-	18	CASSQDGTGYSGGYGYTF	TGTGCCAGCAGCCAAGATGGGACAGGCTACTCGGGGGGTTATGGCTACACCTTC
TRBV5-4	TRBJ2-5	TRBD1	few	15	CASSLPTGVSETQYF	TGTGCCAGCAGCTTACCAACAGGGGTTTCGGAGACCCAGTACTTC
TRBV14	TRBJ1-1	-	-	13	CASSPLGDTEAFF	TGTGCCAGCAGCCCGCTCGGGGACACTGAAGCTTTCTTT
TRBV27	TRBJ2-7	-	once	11	CASRQAYEQYF	TGTGCCAGCAGACAGGCCTACGAGCAGTACTTC
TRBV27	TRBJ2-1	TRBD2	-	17	CASSLSIGGRNHNEQFF	TGTGCCAGCAGTTTATCGATCGGCGGGAGGAACCACAATGAGCAGTTCTTC
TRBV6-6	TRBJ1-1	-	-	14	CASSTPRGNTEAFF	TGTGCCAGCAGTACACCCAGGGGGAACACTGAAGCTTTCTTT
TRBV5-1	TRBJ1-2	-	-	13	CASHPGTRYGYTF	TGCGCCAGCCATCCCGGGACAAGATATGGCTACACCTTC
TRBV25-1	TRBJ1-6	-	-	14	CASRQGSYNSPLHF	TGTGCCAGCAGACAGGGCTCCTATAATTCACCCCTCCACTTT
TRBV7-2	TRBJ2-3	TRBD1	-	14	CASKWDRSTDTQYF	TGTGCCAGCAAATGGGACAGAAGCACAGATACGCAGTATTTT
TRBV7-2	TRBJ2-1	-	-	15	CASSLSAGWSDEQFF	TGTGCCAGCAGCTTATCTGCGGGTTGGAGTGATGAGCAGTTCTTC
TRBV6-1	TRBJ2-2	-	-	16	CASSGRGIPNTGELFF	TGTGCCAGCAGTGGTCGGGGGATTCCGAACACCGGGGAGCTGTTTTTT
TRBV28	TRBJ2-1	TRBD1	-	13	CASGRQGRNEQFF	TGTGCCAGTGGGAGACAGGGCCGGAATGAGCAGTTCTTC
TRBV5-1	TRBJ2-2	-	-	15	CASSLGGDPSGELFF	TGCGCCAGCAGCTTGGGCGGGGACCCCTCCGGGGAGCTGTTTTTT
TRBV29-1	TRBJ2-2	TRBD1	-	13	CSGRQGRGGELFF	TGCAGCGGGCGACAGGGCCGCGGAGGGGAGCTGTTTTTT
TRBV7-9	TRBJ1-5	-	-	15	CASSSGAPINQPQHF	TGTGCCAGCAGCTCAGGGGCCCCGATCAATCAGCCCCAGCATTTT
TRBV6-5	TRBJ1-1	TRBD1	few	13	CASRDRLNTEAFF	TGTGCCAGCCGGGACAGGCTGAACACTGAAGCTTTCTTT
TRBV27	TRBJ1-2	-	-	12	CASKTEPYGYTF	TGTGCCAGCAAAACAGAACCCTATGGCTACACCTTC
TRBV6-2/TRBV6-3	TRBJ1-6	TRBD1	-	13	CASSYEQGRPLHF	TGTGCCAGCAGTTACGAACAGGGGAGACCCCTCCACTTT